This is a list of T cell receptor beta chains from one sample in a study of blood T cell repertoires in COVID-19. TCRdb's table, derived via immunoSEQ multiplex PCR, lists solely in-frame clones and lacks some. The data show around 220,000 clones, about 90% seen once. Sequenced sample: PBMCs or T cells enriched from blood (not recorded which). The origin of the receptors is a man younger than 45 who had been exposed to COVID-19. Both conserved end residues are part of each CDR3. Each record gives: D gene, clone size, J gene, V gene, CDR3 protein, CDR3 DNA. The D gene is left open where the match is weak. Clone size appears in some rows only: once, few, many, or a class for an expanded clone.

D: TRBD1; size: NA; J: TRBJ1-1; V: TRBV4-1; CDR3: CASSPGQGKKYTEAFF; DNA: TGCGCCAGCAGCCCCGGACAGGGGAAGAAGTACACTGAAGCTTTCTTT
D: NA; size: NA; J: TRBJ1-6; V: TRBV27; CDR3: CASSMSGRAPLHF; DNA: TGTGCCAGCAGCATGTCAGGGCGTGCACCCCTCCACTTT
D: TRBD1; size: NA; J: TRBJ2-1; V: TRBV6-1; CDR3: CASSEQGAGYNEQFF; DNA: TGTGCCAGCAGTGAACAGGGGGCTGGTTACAATGAGCAGTTCTTC
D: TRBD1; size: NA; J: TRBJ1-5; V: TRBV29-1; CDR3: CSASQGAHQPQHF; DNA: TGCAGCGCCTCCCAGGGGGCCCATCAGCCCCAGCATTTT
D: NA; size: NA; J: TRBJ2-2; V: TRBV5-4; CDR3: CALSGELTGELFF; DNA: TGTGCCCTCTCAGGGGAACTCACCGGGGAGCTGTTTTTT
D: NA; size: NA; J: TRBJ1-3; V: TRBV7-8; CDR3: CASTNYYRAGNTIYF; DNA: TGTGCCAGCACCAATTACTACAGGGCCGGAAACACCATATATTTT
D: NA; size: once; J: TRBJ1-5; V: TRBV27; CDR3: CASSPNQGHEPQHF; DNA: TGTGCCAGCAGTCCAAACCAGGGTCATGAGCCCCAGCATTTT
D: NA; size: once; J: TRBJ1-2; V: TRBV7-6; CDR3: CASSSGEMGYTF; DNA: TGTGCCAGCAGCAGCGGTGAAATGGGCTACACCTTC
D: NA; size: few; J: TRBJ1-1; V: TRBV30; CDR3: CAWSLTRGAFF; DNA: TGTGCCTGGAGCCTGACCCGGGGAGCTTTCTTT
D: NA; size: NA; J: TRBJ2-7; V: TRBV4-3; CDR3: CASSQASANSYEQYF; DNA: TGCGCCAGCAGCCAGGCCAGCGCCAACTCCTACGAGCAGTACTTC
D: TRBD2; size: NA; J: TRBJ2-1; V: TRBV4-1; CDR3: CASSPTSGGHNEQFF; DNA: TGCGCCAGCAGCCCGACTAGCGGGGGCCACAATGAGCAGTTCTTC
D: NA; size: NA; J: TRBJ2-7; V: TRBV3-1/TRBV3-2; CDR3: CASSFGQLTYEQYF; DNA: TGTGCCAGCAGTTTTGGGCAGTTAACCTACGAGCAGTACTTC
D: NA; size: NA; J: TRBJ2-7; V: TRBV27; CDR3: CASSEQGRPIGEQYF; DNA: TGTGCCTCATCGGAACAGGGGAGGCCCATTGGCGAGCAGTACTTC
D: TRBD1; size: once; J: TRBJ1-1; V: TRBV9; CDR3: CASTSRTGAEAFF; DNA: TGTGCCAGCACCAGTCGTACAGGGGCTGAAGCTTTCTTT
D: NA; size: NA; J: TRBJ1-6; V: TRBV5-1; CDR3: CATRQSDLNSPLHF; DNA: TGCGCCACTAGACAGTCAGACCTTAATTCACCCCTCCACTTT
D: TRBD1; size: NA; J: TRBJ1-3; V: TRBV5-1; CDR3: CASSLGQEINTIYF; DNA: TGCGCCAGCAGCCTCGGACAGGAGATAAACACCATATATTTT
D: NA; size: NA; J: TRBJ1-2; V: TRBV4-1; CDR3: CASSHMKAGLNYGYTF; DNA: TGCGCCAGCAGCCATATGAAGGCAGGGCTGAACTATGGCTACACCTTC
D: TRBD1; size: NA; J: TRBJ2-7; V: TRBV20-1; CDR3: CSASGRIQGSPYEQYF; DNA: TGCAGTGCTAGTGGGCGGATACAGGGGAGCCCCTACGAGCAGTACTTC
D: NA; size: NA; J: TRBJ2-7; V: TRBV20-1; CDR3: CSASRGEQYF; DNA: TGCAGTGCTAGCCGGGGGGAGCAGTACTTC
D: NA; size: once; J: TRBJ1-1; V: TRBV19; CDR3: CASSIRGIQGRNTEAFF; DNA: TGTGCCAGTAGTATAAGGGGGATACAGGGTAGGAACACTGAAGCTTTCTTT
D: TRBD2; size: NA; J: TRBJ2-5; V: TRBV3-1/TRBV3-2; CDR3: CASSQGSGGAQETQYF; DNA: TGTGCCAGCAGCCAAGGGAGCGGGGGGGCACAAGAGACCCAGTACTTC
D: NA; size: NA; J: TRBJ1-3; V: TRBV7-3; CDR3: CASSLNQGSSGNTIYF; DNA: TGTGCCAGCAGCTTAAACCAGGGAAGCTCTGGAAACACCATATATTTT
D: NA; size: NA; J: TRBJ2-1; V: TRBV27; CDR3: CASSVPGFNEQFF; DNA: TGTGCCAGCAGTGTCCCAGGATTCAATGAGCAGTTCTTC
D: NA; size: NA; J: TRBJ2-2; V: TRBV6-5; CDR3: CASSYSGGTGELFF; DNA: TGTGCCAGCAGTTACTCAGGCGGTACCGGGGAGCTGTTTTTT
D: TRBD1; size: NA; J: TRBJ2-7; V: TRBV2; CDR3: CASSGTGNEQYF; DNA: TGTGCCAGCAGTGGGACAGGGAACGAGCAGTACTTC
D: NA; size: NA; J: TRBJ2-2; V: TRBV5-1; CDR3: CASSLVETGELFF; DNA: TGCGCCAGCAGCTTGGTAGAAACCGGGGAGCTGTTTTTT
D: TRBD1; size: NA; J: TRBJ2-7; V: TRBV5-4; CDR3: CASSLGTGASYEQYF; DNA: TGTGCCAGCAGCTTGGGGACAGGGGCCTCCTACGAGCAGTACTTC
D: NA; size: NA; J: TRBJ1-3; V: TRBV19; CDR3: CASSILSGGNTIYF; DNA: TGTGCCAGTAGTATCCTCTCAGGTGGAAACACCATATATTTT
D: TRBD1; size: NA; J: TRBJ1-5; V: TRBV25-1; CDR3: CASSDSGTVQPQHF; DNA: TGTGCCAGCAGTGACTCCGGGACAGTTCAGCCCCAGCATTTT
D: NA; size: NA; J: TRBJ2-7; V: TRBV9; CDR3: CASSRTGGPTEQYF; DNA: TGTGCCAGCAGCCGTACGGGGGGCCCTACCGAGCAGTACTTC
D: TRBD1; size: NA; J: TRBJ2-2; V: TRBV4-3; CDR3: CASSRGTGGTGELFF; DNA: TGCGCCAGCAGCCGGGGGACAGGGGGCACCGGGGAGCTGTTTTTT
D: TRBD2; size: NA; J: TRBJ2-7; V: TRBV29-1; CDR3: CSVDGGDEQYF; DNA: TGCAGCGTTGATGGGGGGGACGAGCAGTACTTC
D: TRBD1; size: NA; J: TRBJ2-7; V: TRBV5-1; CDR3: CASSTGQGLSSRYEQYF; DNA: TGCGCCAGCAGCACGGGACAGGGGCTCTCCTCTCGTTACGAGCAGTACTTC
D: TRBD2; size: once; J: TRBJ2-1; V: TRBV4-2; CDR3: CASANLAGGRFPEYNEQFF; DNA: TGTGCCAGCGCTAACCTAGCGGGGGGGCGTTTTCCGGAGTACAATGAGCAGTTCTTC
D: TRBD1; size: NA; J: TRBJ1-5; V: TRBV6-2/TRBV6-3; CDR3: CASSSDRGYEPQHF; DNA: TGTGCCAGCAGTTCCGACAGGGGATATGAGCCCCAGCATTTT
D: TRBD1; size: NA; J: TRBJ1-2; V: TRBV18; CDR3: CASSIQGANTYGYTF; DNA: TGTGCCAGCTCAATACAGGGGGCGAATACCTATGGCTACACCTTC
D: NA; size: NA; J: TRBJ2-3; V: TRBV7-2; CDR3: CASSFVGGSTDTQYF; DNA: TGTGCCAGCAGCTTTGTGGGGGGTAGCACAGATACGCAGTATTTT
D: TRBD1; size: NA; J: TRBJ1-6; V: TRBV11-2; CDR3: CASRNTGTGGGKTPLHF; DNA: TGTGCCAGCAGGAACACCGGGACAGGGGGGGGAAAGACACCCCTCCACTTT
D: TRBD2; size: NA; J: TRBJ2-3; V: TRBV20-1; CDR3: CSASQGLAGADTQYF; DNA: TGCAGTGCTAGTCAGGGACTAGCGGGGGCAGATACGCAGTATTTT
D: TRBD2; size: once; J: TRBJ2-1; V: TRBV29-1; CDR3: CSVGGGGILNEQFF; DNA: TGCAGCGTTGGCGGCGGGGGTATTCTCAATGAGCAGTTCTTC
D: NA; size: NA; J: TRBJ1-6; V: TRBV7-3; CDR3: CASSLTVGWNSPLHF; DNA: TGTGCCAGCAGCTTAACTGTCGGGTGGAATTCACCCCTCCACTTT
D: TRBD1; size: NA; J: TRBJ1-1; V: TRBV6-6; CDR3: CASSYQDRDTEAFF; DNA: TGTGCCAGCAGTTACCAAGACAGGGACACTGAAGCTTTCTTT
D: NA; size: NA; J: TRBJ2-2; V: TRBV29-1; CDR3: CSVVEGGAGELFF; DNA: TGCAGCGTTGTCGAAGGGGGGGCCGGGGAGCTGTTTTTT
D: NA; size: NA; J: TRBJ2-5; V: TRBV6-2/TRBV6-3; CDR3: CASSPTEGETQYF; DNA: TGTGCCAGCAGTCCGACAGAAGGCGAGACCCAGTACTTC
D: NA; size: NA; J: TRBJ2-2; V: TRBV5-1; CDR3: CASSDILQNTGELFF; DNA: TGCGCCAGCAGCGACATCCTACAGAACACCGGGGAGCTGTTTTTT
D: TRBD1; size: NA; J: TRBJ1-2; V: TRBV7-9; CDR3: CASSLVGTGSYGYTF; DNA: TGTGCCAGCAGCTTAGTAGGGACAGGTAGCTATGGCTACACCTTC
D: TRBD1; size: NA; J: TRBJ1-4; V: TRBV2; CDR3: CASSRDSNEKLFF; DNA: TGTGCCAGTAGCCGGGACAGTAATGAAAAACTGTTTTTT
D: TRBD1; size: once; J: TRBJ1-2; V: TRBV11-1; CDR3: CASSPGQGPTF; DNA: TGTGCCAGCAGCCCAGGACAGGGACCCACCTTC
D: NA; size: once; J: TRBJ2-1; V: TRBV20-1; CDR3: CSAPLPEQFF; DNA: TGCAGTGCTCCTCTCCCCGAGCAGTTCTTC
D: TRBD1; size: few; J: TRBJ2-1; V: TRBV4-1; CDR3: CASSRIQGARYNEQFF; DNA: TGCGCCAGCAGCCGCATACAGGGGGCGCGGTACAATGAGCAGTTCTTC
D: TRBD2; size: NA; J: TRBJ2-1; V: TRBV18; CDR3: CASSPSGGVGEQFF; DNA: TGTGCCAGCTCACCATCCGGGGGGGTAGGTGAGCAGTTCTTC
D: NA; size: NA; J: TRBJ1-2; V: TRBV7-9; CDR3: CASSLGGEERGYTF; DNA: TGTGCCAGCAGCTTAGGTGGGGAGGAAAGGGGCTACACCTTC
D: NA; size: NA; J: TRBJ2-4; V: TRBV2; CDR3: CASSVELIQYF; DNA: TGTGCCAGCAGTGTCGAACTTATTCAGTACTTC
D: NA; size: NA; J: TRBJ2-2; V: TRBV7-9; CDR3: CASSLGTDTGELFF; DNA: TGTGCCAGCAGCTTAGGGACAGACACCGGGGAGCTGTTTTTT
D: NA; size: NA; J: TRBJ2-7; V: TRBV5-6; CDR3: CASSLDRSYEQYF; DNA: TGTGCCAGCAGCCTGGACAGATCCTACGAGCAGTACTTC
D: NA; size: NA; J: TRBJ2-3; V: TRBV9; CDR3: CASSASERGTDTQYF; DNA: TGTGCCAGCAGCGCTAGCGAGCGGGGCACAGATACGCAGTATTTT